Below are 7 T cell receptor beta chains sequenced from a single sample in a study of OX40 agonist ivuxolimab in advanced cancers. Profiled with immunoSEQ multiplex PCR; TCRdb holds only in-frame clones, not every one. Of tens of thousands of clones listed, nearly 90% are singletons. Specimen: CD4+ or CD8+ T cells sorted from blood, collected in a trial of the OX40 agonist ivuxolimab. These receptor sequences come from an adult with an advanced solid tumor such as melanoma, head and neck, liver or kidney cancer.

The chain recombines TRBV5-1 with TRBJ2-5; 8 bases map to TRBD2. Trimming cost V 5 bases and J 2 bases; bases outside gene matches: 2. Germline V gene lookup returns CDR1 SGHRS and CDR2 YFSETQ. This CDR3 contains 13 residues. The CDR3 region is CASSSGVQETQYF. The CDR3 DNA is TGCGCCAGCAGTAGCGGGGTACAAGAGACCCAGTACTTC.

The rearrangement uses TRBV28 and TRBJ2-1; maybe TRBD1 (5 bases). The CDR3 runs to 16 residues. In germline, CDR1 is MDHEN, CDR2 SYDVKM. V was trimmed by 4 bases and J by 0 bases, leaving 13 bases between them. DNA of the CDR3: TGTGCCAGCAGTTCCGTAGGGGCCAGCTCCTACAATGAGCAGTTCTTC. Residues: CASSSVGASSYNEQFF.

This clone was seen just once. The V call is TRBV2, the J call TRBJ1-5, with D possibly being TRBD1 (5 bases). The V and J ends lost 4 bases and 2 bases respectively, with 12 bases between them. CDR3 length: 15 residues. The V gene's germline CDR1 is SNHLY and CDR2 FYNNEI. The CDR3 bases are TGTGCCAGCAGTGCCAGGGCATCGGGCAATCAGCCCCAGCATTTT. This translates into CASSARASGNQPQHF.

The rearrangement uses TRBV6-5 and TRBJ2-3; 10 bases fit TRBD1. The CDR3 length is 15 residues. The ends lost 2 bases at V and 5 bases at J; junction bases unmatched: 4. Germline values: CDR1 MNHEY, CDR2 SVGAGI. CDR3 loop: CASSYDRGQRDTQYF. CDR3 DNA: TGTGCCAGCAGTTACGACAGGGGGCAAAGAGATACGCAGTATTTT.

The chain uses TRBV6-5 and TRBJ2-7; 9 nucleotides line up with TRBD1. Germline V CDR1 and CDR2: MNHEY, SVGAGI. The junction had 3 bases not matched to a gene; V was cut back by 0 bases and J by 3 bases. The CDR3 spans 15 residues. The CDR3 reads CASSYSGTGNYEQYF. The CDR3 region has the DNA TGTGCCAGCAGTTACTCAGGGACAGGGAACTACGAGCAGTACTTC.

The rearrangement uses TRBV7-9 and TRBJ2-1; 8 bases agree with TRBD1. Looked up from germline, CDR1 is SEHNR and CDR2 is FQNEAQ (reference sequence). The CDR3 length is 15 residues. J gave up 10 bases and V 6 bases, and 14 bases lay outside the gene matches. The CDR3 protein is CASSSPASDREEQFF. CDR3 coding DNA: TGTGCCAGCAGTTCCCCCGCCTCGGACAGGGAGGAGCAGTTCTTC.

The chain combines TRBV19 with TRBJ1-1, with D uncertain. The V gene lost 4 bases and the J gene lost 4 bases, with 10 bases spanning the gap. CDR1 is LNHDA, CDR2 SQIVND, per germline (reference sequence). The length of the CDR3 is 13 residues. CDR3 amino acids: CASSNFGPTEAFF. The CDR3 coding sequence is TGTGCCAGTAGTAATTTTGGGCCCACTGAAGCTTTCTTT. Based on the CDR3 plus reference TRBV19 and TRBJ1-1, the full variable domain is DGGITQSPKYLFRKEGQNVTLSCEQNLNHDAMYWYRQDPGQGLRLIYYSQIVNDFQKGDIAEGYSVSREKKESFPLTVTSAQKNPTAFYLCASSNFGPTEAFFGQGTRLTVV.